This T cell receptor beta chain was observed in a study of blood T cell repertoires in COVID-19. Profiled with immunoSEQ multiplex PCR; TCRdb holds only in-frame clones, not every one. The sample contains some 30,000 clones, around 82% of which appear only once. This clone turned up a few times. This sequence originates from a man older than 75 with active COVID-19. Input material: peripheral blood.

The chain's CDR3 is CASSYSPSGGLFDTQYF. DNA of the CDR3: TGTGCCAGCAGTTACTCACCTAGCGGGGGGCTTTTTGATACGCAGTATTTT. The chain couples TRBV6-2 or TRBV6-3 to TRBJ2-3, with 11 nucleotides matching TRBD2. The germline gives CDR1 MNHEY, CDR2 SVGEGT. The CDR3 consists of 17 residues. Trimming removed 0 bases from V and 6 bases from J; junction bases left unmatched: 8.